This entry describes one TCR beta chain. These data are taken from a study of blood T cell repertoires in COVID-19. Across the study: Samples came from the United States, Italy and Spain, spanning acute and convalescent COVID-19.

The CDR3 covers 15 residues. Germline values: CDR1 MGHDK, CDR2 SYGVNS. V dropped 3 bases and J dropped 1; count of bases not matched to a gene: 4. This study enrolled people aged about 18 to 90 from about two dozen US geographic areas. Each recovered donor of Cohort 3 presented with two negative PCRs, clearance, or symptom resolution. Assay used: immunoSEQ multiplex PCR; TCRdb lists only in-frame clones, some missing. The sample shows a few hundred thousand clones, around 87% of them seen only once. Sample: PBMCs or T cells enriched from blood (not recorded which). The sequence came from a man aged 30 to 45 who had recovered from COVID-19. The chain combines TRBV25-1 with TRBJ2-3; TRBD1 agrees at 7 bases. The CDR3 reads CASSDLDRGTDTQYF. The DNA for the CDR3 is TGTGCCAGCAGTGATCTTGACAGGGGCACAGATACGCAGTATTTT.